The 26 T cell receptor beta chains given below trace back to one sample, sequenced in a study of T cell responses to AZD1222 COVID-19 vaccine. The data were produced by immunoSEQ multiplex PCR, yet TCRdb's version contains in-frame clones alone and is incomplete. The sample carries around 90,000 clones, about 86% recorded once. The sequencing used peripheral blood, collected on day 0 of AZD1222 vaccination. These receptors were collected from an adult in good health.

This clone was detected only once. The chain carries TRBV7-2 and TRBJ2-7, with 14 positions matching TRBD2. The junction had 0 bases not matched to a gene; V was cut back by 4 bases and J by 1 base. The CDR3 has 15 amino acids. Germline V CDR1 and CDR2: SGHTA, FQGNSA. The CDR3 sequence: CASSWTSGGSYEQYF. As DNA, the CDR3 is TGTGCCAGCAGCTGGACTAGCGGGGGGTCCTACGAGCAGTACTTC.

The chain carries TRBV6-2 or TRBV6-3 and TRBJ1-1; possible D gene TRBD1, 6 bases. The CDR3 spans 14 residues. V lost 2 bases, J lost 1 base, and 8 bases lay in between. CDR1 is MNHEY and CDR2 is SVGEGT in the germline V gene. The chain's CDR3 is CASSYGGANTEAFF. For the CDR3, the DNA is TGTGCCAGCAGTTACGGGGGGGCGAACACTGAAGCTTTCTTT.

The chain uses TRBV11-1 and TRBJ2-1; no clear D gene. V dropped 6 bases and J dropped 8 bases, with 8 bases sitting between them. The V gene's germline CDR1 is SGHAT and CDR2 FQDESV (reference sequence). The CDR3 spans 11 residues. In nucleotides, the CDR3 is TGTGCCAGCAGTCGGGCGGATGAGCAGTTCTTC. This codes for CASSRADEQFF. Supplemented by reference TRBV11-1 and TRBJ2-1, the full variable domain reads EAEVAQSPRYKITEKSQAVAFWCDPISGHATLYWYRQILGQGPELLVQFQDESVVDDSQLPKDRFSAERLKGVDSTLKIQPAELGDSAMYLCASSRADEQFFGPGTRLTVL.

The gene calls are TRBV19 and TRBJ1-5; 12 nucleotides line up with TRBD1. V lost 6 bases to trimming and J lost 6 bases; unmatched junction nucleotides: 6. This CDR3 is 15 amino acids long. Looked up from germline, CDR1 is LNHDA and CDR2 is SQIVND (reference sequence). CDR3 sequence (DNA): TGTGCCAGTAGACCCGGGACAGGGGGCGGTCAGCCCCAGCATTTT. Protein sequence: CASRPGTGGGQPQHF.

This clone was seen a handful of times. The gene calls are TRBV27 and TRBJ2-1; the match to TRBD2 covers 7 bases. The CDR3 spans 15 residues. V was pared by 8 bases and J by 0 bases, with 7 bases of the junction left unmatched. The germline gives CDR1 MNHEY, CDR2 SMNVEV (reference sequence). The CDR3 spells CASGSGLSSYNEQFF. Written as DNA, the CDR3 is TGTGCCAGCGGTAGCGGGCTGAGCTCCTACAATGAGCAGTTCTTC.

The J gene is TRBJ1-1, the V gene TRBV6-2 or TRBV6-3, with 7 bases matching TRBD1. The J segment lost 4 bases and the V segment lost 5 bases, leaving 4 bases of the junction unmatched. The CDR3 covers 13 residues. Per germline, CDR1 MNHEY and CDR2 SVGEGT. CDR3 sequence (DNA): TGTGCCAGCAGTGCCGGGACAGTCACTGAAGCTTTCTTT. It yields the protein CASSAGTVTEAFF.

The chain is built from TRBV19 and TRBJ1-4; 7 nucleotides agree with TRBD1. The V gene end was trimmed by 3 bases and the J gene end by 1 base; junction bases not matched to a gene: 8. The CDR3 spans 17 residues. Germline CDR1 and CDR2: LNHDA and SQIVND (reference sequence). In nucleotides, the CDR3 is TGTGCCAGTAGTATGTCGGGACAGTCTCTAACTAATGAAAAACTGTTTTTT. The encoded protein is CASSMSGQSLTNEKLFF.

The gene calls are TRBV24-1 and TRBJ1-5; D possibly corresponds to TRBD1 (5 bases). Germline CDR1 KGHDR, CDR2 SFDVKD. The CDR3 is 13 amino acids. V was trimmed by 2 bases and J by 9 bases, leaving 10 bases between them. The DNA of the CDR3 is TGTGCCACCAGTGATTCTGGGGGATTGCCCCAGCATTTT. It specifies CATSDSGGLPQHF.

The chain is built from TRBV5-1 and TRBJ1-6; the match to TRBD1 covers 7 bases. The ends lost 3 bases at V and 0 bases at J; junction bases unmatched: 3. The CDR3 is made up of 16 amino acids. Germline CDR1 is SGHRS and CDR2 is YFSETQ. Here the CDR3 DNA reads TGCGCCAGCAGCTGGAGGGACAGCTCCTATAATTCACCCCTCCACTTT. This sequence encodes CASSWRDSSYNSPLHF.

The V gene is TRBV19, the J gene TRBJ1-4; a weak D match, TRBD1 (6 bases). Per the germline V gene, CDR1 is LNHDA and CDR2 is SQIVND (reference sequence). Trimming removed 10 bases at V and 8 bases at J, with 20 bases between. This CDR3 has 14 amino acids. The chain's CDR3 is CATKQGTAGEKLFF. The CDR3 DNA sequence: TGTGCCACCAAACAGGGAACGGCCGGCGAAAAACTGTTTTTT.

J is TRBJ1-2 and V is TRBV12-3 or TRBV12-4; D is unresolved. Deletions cut 5 bases from V and 1 base from J, with 8 bases between. This CDR3 contains 13 residues. CDR3 residues: CASSTGVNYGYTF. The DNA for the CDR3 is TGTGCCAGCAGTACGGGAGTTAACTATGGCTACACCTTC.

V gene TRBV2 combines with J gene TRBJ1-1; the D is unclear. There are 15 residues in the CDR3. Germline CDR1 and CDR2: SNHLY and FYNNEI. The V end lost 3 bases, the J end lost 1 base, and 12 bases lay between the germline ends. The CDR3 here is CASSEGGPGNTEAFF. CDR3 nucleotides: TGTGCCAGCAGTGAGGGCGGTCCAGGGAACACTGAAGCTTTCTTT.

This clone was picked up one time. The chain links TRBV20-1 to TRBJ2-7, with 10 bases lining up with TRBD2. CDR1 DFQATT and CDR2 SNEGSKA come from the germline V gene (reference sequence). The CDR3 runs to 13 residues. Germline trimming cut 3 bases from V and 4 bases from J; bases unmatched to any gene: 3. CDR3 DNA: TGCAGTGCTAGTAGCGGGGGGCTATACGAGCAGTACTTC. It codes for CSASSGGLYEQYF.

The chain combines TRBV19 with TRBJ1-2; 9 nucleotides align to TRBD1. This CDR3 spans 13 amino acids. Trimming took 6 bases from V and 5 from J; bases not matched to a gene: 4. CDR1 is LNHDA, CDR2 SQIVND, per germline (reference sequence). CDR3 DNA: TGTGCCAGTAGATTGGACAGGGGATATGGCTACACCTTC. This encodes CASRLDRGYGYTF.

The chain is built from TRBV5-4 and TRBJ1-2, with TRBD1 as a possible D gene (5 bases). Germline V gives CDR1 SGHNT, CDR2 YYREEE (reference sequence). There are 13 residues in the CDR3. Trimming removed 3 bases from V and 3 bases from J, with 9 bases in between. The CDR3 spells CASSSATDYGYTF. Here the CDR3 DNA reads TGTGCCAGCAGCTCGGCGACAGACTATGGCTACACCTTC.

V usage is TRBV6-5 and J usage is TRBJ2-7, with D perhaps given as TRBD1 or TRBD2 (5 bases each). This CDR3 contains 14 residues. V lost 2 bases, J lost 5 bases, and 13 bases lay in between. Germline V lookup: CDR1 MNHEY, CDR2 SVGAGI. This CDR3 reads CASSYDGARDEQYF. The DNA for the CDR3 is TGTGCCAGCAGTTACGATGGGGCGCGGGACGAGCAGTACTTC.

By frequency in the sample, this clone is medium-sized. This chain connects TRBV2 to TRBJ2-5; 7 nucleotides align to TRBD1. This CDR3 comprises 15 residues. The V and J ends lost 6 bases and 5 bases, in that order; junction bases with no gene match: 12. Germline assignment: CDR1 SNHLY and CDR2 FYNNEI. The CDR3 sequence is CASRPGQTSAETQYF. The CDR3 DNA is TGTGCCAGCAGGCCGGGACAGACATCCGCGGAGACCCAGTACTTC. The complete variable domain, with remaining parts taken from reference TRBV2 and TRBJ2-5, reads EPEVTQTPSHQVTQMGQEVILRCVPISNHLYFYWYRQILGQKVEFLVSFYNNEISEKSEIFDDQFSVERPDGSNFTLKIRSTKLEDSAMYFCASRPGQTSAETQYFGPGTRLLVL.

This clone appeared a few times. The chain is built from TRBV19 and TRBJ1-1, with D possibly being TRBD1 (6 bases). Deletions cut 9 bases from V and 0 bases from J, with 17 bases between. CDR3 length equals 15 residues. Germline V gives CDR1 LNHDA, CDR2 SQIVND (reference sequence). The CDR3, as DNA: TGTGCCAGCCTTCTTCATGGGGGCGTGAACACTGAAGCTTTCTTT. Its translation: CASLLHGGVNTEAFF.

The chain employs TRBV11-2 and TRBJ2-4, with a possible D match to TRBD1 (5 bases). Trimming stripped 4 bases from V and 0 bases from J, with 19 bases between. This CDR3 has 18 amino acids. The germline V gene has CDR1 SGHAT and CDR2 FQNNGV. The DNA for the CDR3 is TGTGCCAGCAGCTGGGGCTGGAGAAATCGTTTAGCCAAAAACATTCAGTACTTC. It translates to CASSWGWRNRLAKNIQYF.

CDR3 loop: CASSDSEAGGVDTQYF. The CDR3 DNA follows: TGTGCCAGCAGTGACTCGGAAGCGGGGGGGGTCGATACGCAGTATTTT. The V and J genes are TRBV6-4 and TRBJ2-3; TRBD2 matches 10 bases. The germline gives CDR1 MRHNA, CDR2 SNTAGT. The CDR3 contains 16 residues. Trimming at V came to 0 bases and at J to 6 bases, leaving 6 bases not matched to a gene.

V is TRBV5-6 and J is TRBJ2-7; D is possibly TRBD1 (6 bases). V shed 5 bases and J shed 0 bases, with 18 bases lying between them. CDR1 and CDR2 (germline): SGHDT, YYEEEE. The CDR3 is 16 residues long. The chain's CDR3 is CASSKDRGGYSYEQYF. CDR3 coding DNA: TGTGCCAGCAGTAAGGACCGTGGGGGCTACTCCTACGAGCAGTACTTC.

The chain recombines TRBV6-2 or TRBV6-3 with TRBJ2-7; D is unresolved. The CDR3 sequence is 14 residues long. V lost 5 bases, J lost 2 bases, and 13 bases lay in between. The germline gives CDR1 MNHEY, CDR2 SVGEGT. The chain's CDR3 is CASSSWGPPYEQYF. CDR3 coding DNA: TGTGCCAGCAGTAGTTGGGGTCCACCCTACGAGCAGTACTTC.

The gene calls are TRBV5-8 and TRBJ2-7, with 10 bases that match TRBD1. Germline V CDR1 and CDR2: SGHTS, YDEGEE. The CDR3 contains 14 residues. The J segment lost 4 bases and the V segment lost 4 bases, leaving 5 bases of the junction unmatched. Here the CDR3 reads CASSTTGGDYEQYF. CDR3 coding DNA: TGTGCCAGCAGCACGACAGGGGGCGATTACGAGCAGTACTTC.

The J gene is TRBJ1-2, the V gene TRBV19; D call uncertain. From germline, CDR1 is LNHDA and CDR2 SQIVND (reference sequence). Trimming cost V 8 bases and J 3 bases, with 13 bases left between them. The CDR3 extends over 13 amino acids. CDR3 nucleotide sequence: TGTGCCAGTCGCTCTTTGTCGGACTATGGCTACACCTTC. It codes for CASRSLSDYGYTF.

The rearrangement joins TRBV7-8 to TRBJ1-2, with D hard to call. Germline V lookup: CDR1 SGHVS, CDR2 FQNEAQ. V lost 2 bases and J lost 2, with 9 bases in between. The CDR3 is 14 residues long. The CDR3 loop reads CASSLMNFNYGYTF. In nucleotides, the CDR3 is TGTGCCAGCAGCTTAATGAATTTCAACTATGGCTACACCTTC.

The chain has TRBV5-4 and TRBJ1-2, with D unclear. V lost 3 bases to trimming and J lost 2 bases, with 11 bases between them. In germline, CDR1 is SGHNT, CDR2 YYREEE (reference sequence). CDR3 length: 14 residues. The CDR3 nucleotides read TGTGCCAGCAGCTCCTGGACGGGGAACTATGGCTACACCTTC. It yields the protein CASSSWTGNYGYTF.